The entry below gives a single TCR beta chain sequence along with its context. Its matching antigen is unknown. The data were obtained in a study of shared clonotypes between healthy human individuals. Study outcomes and limitations: The represented genetic and exposure-history diversity was limited by the small number of donors.

CD4+ cell separation produced CD45RA+ naive and CD45RA-negative memory subsets. Deep-level running was used for the assay. Produced via immunoSEQ multiplex PCR; TCRdb's table is partial and in-frame only. The sample lists some 2,400,000 clones; approximately 96% were seen once. CDR1 is MNHNS and CDR2 is SASEGT in the germline V gene. J gave up 9 bases and V 4 bases, and 5 bases lay outside the gene matches. The CDR3 has 14 amino acids. The sequence derives from a man in his late teens or twenties in good health. The sequencing input was naive CD4+ T cells sorted from blood. Indicated subset: CD45RA+ positively selected. V and J are TRBV6-1 and TRBJ1-6; 8 bases are shared with TRBD1. The CDR3 spells CASSVQGGISPLHF. The CDR3, as DNA: TGTGCCAGCAGTGTACAGGGGGGTATTTCACCCCTCCACTTT.